This TCR beta chain was found in a study of blood T cell repertoires in COVID-19. About the study: From T cells, B-cell-depleted T cells, or PBMCs came the material, which was cDNA or gDNA.

In germline, CDR1 is SGHKS, CDR2 YYEKEE (reference sequence). With 1 base removed from V and 2 bases from J, the gap between germline ends came to 10 bases. This CDR3 comprises 14 residues. Sequenced by immunoSEQ multiplex PCR; TCRdb stores in-frame clones only, minus some. Among under 300,000 clones listed, 87% were seen once. Enrollees, about 18 to 95 years old, lived in 20 to 25 US areas. The sample comprised PBMCs or T cells enriched from blood (not recorded which). The TCR comes from a woman aged 25 to 39 with acute COVID-19. This chain connects TRBV5-5 to TRBJ2-7; TRBD1 might be the D (6 bases). DNA of the CDR3: TGTGCCAGCAGCTTGCGGGACACCCCCTACGAGCAGTACTTC. Protein sequence: CASSLRDTPYEQYF.